This T cell receptor (beta chain) was sequenced for a study of shared clonotypes between healthy human individuals. Positively selected for CCR7, the CD45RO-negative cells used as naive CD8 cells excluded terminally differentiated effector memory CD45RA+ cells. Donors were healthy HIV-negative adults without recent acute infections or vaccinations. Every immunoSEQ plate was one replicate of a subset's evenly spread DNA. TCRdb keeps only in-frame clones here, not all; method: immunoSEQ multiplex PCR. The sample records more than 2 million clones, around 93% being singletons. On this clone itself: The identical CDR3 is also encoded by other nucleotide sequences in the sample.

The sample taken for sequencing was naive CD8+ T cells from PBMCs. The sequence was collected from a man aged 18-30 years in good health. Some clones in this sample may be carry-over from other donors' samples.

CDR3 nucleotide sequence: TGTGCCAGCAGTTACGGGGAGGGCCCCTACGAGCAGTACTTC. It codes for CASSYGEGPYEQYF. The V and J genes are TRBV6-5 and TRBJ2-7, with 7 positions matching TRBD2. V lost 2 bases and J lost 2; bases outside the gene matches: 3. Germline V gene sequence: CDR1 MNHEY, CDR2 SVGAGI. The CDR3 length is 14 residues.